This entry features one T cell receptor (beta chain) sequence. The antigen is undetermined. Healthy Caucasians alone served as donors. Carrying unique molecular identifiers, the cDNA also gained a universal primer site through template switching. TCRdb re-analysed the 5' RACE reads in MiXCR, keeping a single row per CDR3 protein. The sample gives some 500,000 distinct CDR3 sequences, approximately 15% of which show up once; approximately 1% is in the top ten. V dropped 5 bases and J dropped 3; count of bases not matched to a gene: 6. CDR3 length: 15 residues. The germline V gene has CDR1 SGHTA and CDR2 FQGNSA. This entry belongs to a study of identical twins. General study findings and limits: With abundant cord blood beta clonotypes, insertions were fewer; memory repertoires showed no such pattern.

This sample also appeared in a second study, on yellow fever vaccine responses in identical twins.

The sequence came from a woman in her late teens or twenties in good health. Sequencing was done on a sample of CD4+ T cells sorted from blood. The chain uses TRBV7-2 and TRBJ2-2; 7 bases fit TRBD1. The CDR3: CASSVTGRDTGELFF. The CDR3 DNA reads as TGTGCCAGCAGCGTGACAGGGCGCGACACCGGGGAGCTGTTTTTT.